This T cell receptor beta chain derives from a study of blood T cell repertoires in COVID-19. Study background: PBMCs, B-cell-depleted T cells, or T cells provided the cDNA or gDNA that made up the material.

Original processing notes: Amplification of reference gene primers was used by the study to estimate nucleated cell counts. Libraries were prepared by immunoSEQ multiplex PCR; TCRdb keeps only in-frame clonotypes and omits some of them. The V and J calls and the clone size are those of that table, but D and trimming were determined from the DNA. The table lists roughly 130,000 clones, roughly 80% of them singletons. The CDR3 covers 13 residues. V lost 0 bases, J lost 1 base, and 3 bases lay in between. Germline assignment: CDR1 SGHTS and CDR2 YDEGEE. The sample taken for sequencing was peripheral blood. This chain connects TRBV5-8 to TRBJ2-3; D is unresolved. The receptor's source is a woman in her 30s who had recovered from COVID-19. The CDR3 reads CASSLVGTDTQYF. The CDR3 DNA follows: TGTGCCAGCAGCTTGGTAGGCACAGATACGCAGTATTTT. Supplemented by reference TRBV5-8 and TRBJ2-3, the full variable domain reads EAGVTQSPTHLIKTRGQQATLRCSPISGHTSVYWYQQALGLGLQFLLWYDEGEERNRGNFPPRFSGRQFPNYSSELNVNALELEDSALYLCASSLVGTDTQYFGPGTRLTVL.